The clone carrying this T cell receptor (beta chain) was counted many times. As yet, its antigen is unknown. Described time point: newly diagnosed GD, antithyroid drugs for less than 3 months. Construction of the TCR library relied on RNA isolated from PBMCs. CDR3 length: 15 residues. CDR1 and CDR2 (germline): SNHLY, FYNNEI. The V segment lost 8 bases and the J segment 6 bases; nucleotides outside the gene matches: 6. This specimen comes from a study of regulatory T cells in long-lasting Graves disease. In building TCR beta libraries, iRepertoire HTBI primers were used together with Arm-PCR of CDR3 regions. TCRdb ran MiXCR on the multiplex PCR reads and lists one entry per CDR3 protein. Counted here are 400,000 to 450,000 distinct CDR3 sequences, 15% occurring once; the ten biggest clones make up roughly a sixth. Study-level findings and limits: New patients shared about 880 public clonotypes, fewer than the approximately 2,500 shared by persistent patients.

These same data were also listed under a study on T cells in Graves' hyperthyroidism and ophthalmopathy. Turning to that study: Most thyroid clonotypes that were expanded above 0.001 also turned up in blood.

The TCR sequence derives from a woman in her thirties with Graves disease. V and J are TRBV2 and TRBJ2-1, with 14 bases fitting TRBD2. Material: peripheral blood mononuclear cells (PBMCs), obtained at new diagnosis, from a patient treated with antithyroid drugs. The CDR3 protein is CASGEGLAGVNEQFF. CDR3 bases: TGTGCCAGCGGGGAGGGACTAGCGGGAGTCAATGAGCAGTTCTTC.